This TCR beta chain was observed in a study of cytotoxic CD8 clonotypes in ibrutinib-treated CLL (dated by TCRdb to about 2021). Background on the whole study: In this cohort, approximately 15 patients were treatment-naive and approximately twelve were relapsed/refractory, while around 18 had unmutated IGHV. Partial responses were observed in 24 patients and complete responses in 2; after a median follow-up of roughly 72 months, remission was maintained in 15 or so patients and progression was observed in approximately twelve. Response samples were taken after a median of approximately a year on treatment, ranging from about 6 to 40 months. Samples averaged approximately 250,000 productive templates and just under 95,000 productive rearrangements. Longitudinal samples were available for about 30% of the 86 trial participants. Cryopreserved peripheral blood mononuclear cells were collected at three points: before therapy, at response, and at either sustained remission or disease progression. All remission and progressive disease samples were collected while patients were still receiving ibrutinib.

On a MiSeq, deep resolution sequencing aimed for a depth between 1 in 1 million and 1 in 200,000 T cells, with each clonotype covered 10x on average. TCR beta libraries were generated with the immunoSEQ hsTCRB Kit. In the authors' own workflow: ImmunoSEQ Data Assistant and ImmunoSEQ Analyzer were used for data analysis, and V, D and J genes were assigned according to IMGT definitions. Clonality, which ranges from 0 to 1, was calculated as one minus the normalized Shannon entropy of productive rearrangement frequencies. Only overrepresented clonotypes making up at least 0.05% of each patient's repertoire were included in the public clonotype analysis. Approximately 13 age-matched healthy donor repertoires from immuneACCESS served as clonality controls. In TCRdb, the immuneACCESS table is reduced to in-frame sequences with V and J assigned. These tables do not hold every clone; where another copy was compared, an unresolved V gene accounts for under half, and the others remain unexplained. The V and J calls and clone size come from that table; D and trimming were worked out from the DNA. Present in this sample are 45,000 to 65,000 clones, around four fifths of which were seen just once. 20% of the sample rests with the top ten.

From its cysteine to its phenylalanine, the CDR3 spans 16 amino acids. Of the read, only the CDR3 DNA is kept; its 48 bases are in frame from base 1. As concerns this clone: What antigen it recognizes has not been identified. No per-base quality is available; no much larger clone lies one base away.

Findings and caveats that apply to the study as a whole: Sampling times were not matched between patients in sustained remission and patients whose disease was progressing, and lymph node repertoires were not examined. Clonality rose at ibrutinib response, remained stable during sustained remission, and dropped back toward baseline at progression. Public clonotypes were rare and either shrank or stayed stable during treatment, and the rise in clonality at ibrutinib response reflected expansion of private clonotypes. Baseline clonality was found to be higher than that of age-matched healthy donors and was strongly correlated with circulating CD8+ T-cell counts.

The time point label here, explained by the study, means: roughly 25 months on ibrutinib. For TCR beta library preparation, around 1.8 micrograms of genomic DNA were extracted from the cryopreserved PBMCs. Longitudinal blood samples from CLL patients receiving ibrutinib monotherapy were subjected to high-throughput TCR beta sequencing. Patients were enrolled in a phase 2 open-label single-center ibrutinib monotherapy trial. This TCR was recovered from a human donor with chronic lymphocytic leukemia. The V and J genes are TRBV21-1 and TRBJ2-1. TRBV21-1 is an annotated pseudogene. The sequenced sample was PBMCs, obtained after 24 months of ibrutinib treatment. The DNA sequence reads TGTGCCAGCAGCAAAGATCCGGGCAGCTCCTACAATGAGCAGTTCTTC. Translation gives CASSKDPGSSYNEQFF.